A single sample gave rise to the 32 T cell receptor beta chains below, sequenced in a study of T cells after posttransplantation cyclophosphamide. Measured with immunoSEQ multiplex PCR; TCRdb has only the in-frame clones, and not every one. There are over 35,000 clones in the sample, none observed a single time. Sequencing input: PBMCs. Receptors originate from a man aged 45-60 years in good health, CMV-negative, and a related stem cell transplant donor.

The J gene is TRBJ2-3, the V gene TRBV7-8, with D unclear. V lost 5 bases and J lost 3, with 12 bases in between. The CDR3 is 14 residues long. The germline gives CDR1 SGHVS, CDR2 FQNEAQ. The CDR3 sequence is CASSPSWATDTQYF. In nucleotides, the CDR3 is TGTGCCAGCAGCCCCAGTTGGGCAACAGATACGCAGTATTTT.

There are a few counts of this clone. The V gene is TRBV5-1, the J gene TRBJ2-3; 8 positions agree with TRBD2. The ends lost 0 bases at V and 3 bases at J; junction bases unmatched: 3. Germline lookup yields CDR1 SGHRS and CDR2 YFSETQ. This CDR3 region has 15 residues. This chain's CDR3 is CASSLVAGGTDTQYF. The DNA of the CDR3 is TGCGCCAGCAGCTTGGTGGCGGGGGGAACAGATACGCAGTATTTT.

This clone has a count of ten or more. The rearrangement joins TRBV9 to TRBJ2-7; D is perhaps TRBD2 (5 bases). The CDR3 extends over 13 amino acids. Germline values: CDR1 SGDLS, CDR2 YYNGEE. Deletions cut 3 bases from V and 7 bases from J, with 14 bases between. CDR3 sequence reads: CASSGSDLAEQYF. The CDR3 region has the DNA TGTGCCAGCAGCGGCTCGGACTTAGCGGAGCAGTACTTC.

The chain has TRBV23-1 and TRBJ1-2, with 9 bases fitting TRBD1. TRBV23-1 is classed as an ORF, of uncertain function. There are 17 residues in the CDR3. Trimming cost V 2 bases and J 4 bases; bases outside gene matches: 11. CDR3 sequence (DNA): TGCGCCAGCAGTCAACGAAAATACAGGGGGCTCACCTATGGCTACACCTTC. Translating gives CASSQRKYRGLTYGYTF.

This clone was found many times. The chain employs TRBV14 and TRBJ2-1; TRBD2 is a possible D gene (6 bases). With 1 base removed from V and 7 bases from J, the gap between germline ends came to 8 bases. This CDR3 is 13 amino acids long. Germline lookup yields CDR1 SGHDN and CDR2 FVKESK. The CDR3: CASSQGLGNEQFF. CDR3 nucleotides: TGTGCCAGCAGCCAAGGACTAGGGAATGAGCAGTTCTTC.

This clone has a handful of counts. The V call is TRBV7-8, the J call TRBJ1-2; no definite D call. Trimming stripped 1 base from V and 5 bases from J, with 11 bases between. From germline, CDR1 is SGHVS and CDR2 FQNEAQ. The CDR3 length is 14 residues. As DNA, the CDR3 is TGTGCCAGCAGCTTAGACAATAATCCTTATGGCTACACCTTC. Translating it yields CASSLDNNPYGYTF. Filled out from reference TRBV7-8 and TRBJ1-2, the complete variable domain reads GAGVSQSPRYKVAKRGQDVALRCDPISGHVSLFWYQQALGQGPEFLTYFQNEAQLDKSGLPSDRFFAERPEGSVSTLKIQRTQQEDSAVYLCASSLDNNPYGYTFGSGTRLTVV.

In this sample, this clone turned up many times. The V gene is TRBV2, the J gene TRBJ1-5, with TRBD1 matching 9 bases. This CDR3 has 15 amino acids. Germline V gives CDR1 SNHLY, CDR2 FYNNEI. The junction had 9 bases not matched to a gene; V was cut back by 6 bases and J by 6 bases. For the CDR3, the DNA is TGTGCCAGCAGGCCCGGGACAGGGTCCTCTCAGCCCCAGCATTTT. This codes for CASRPGTGSSQPQHF.

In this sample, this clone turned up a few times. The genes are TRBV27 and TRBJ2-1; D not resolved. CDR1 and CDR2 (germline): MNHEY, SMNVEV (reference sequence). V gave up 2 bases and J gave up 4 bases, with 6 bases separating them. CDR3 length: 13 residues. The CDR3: CASSLPNYNEQFF. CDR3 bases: TGTGCCAGCAGTTTACCAAATTACAATGAGCAGTTCTTC.

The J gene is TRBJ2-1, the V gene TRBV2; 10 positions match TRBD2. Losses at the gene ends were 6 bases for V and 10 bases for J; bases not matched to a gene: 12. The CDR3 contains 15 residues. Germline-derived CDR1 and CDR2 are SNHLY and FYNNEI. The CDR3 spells CASSRVSGGAGEQFF. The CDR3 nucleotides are TGTGCCAGCAGCCGAGTGAGCGGGGGGGCGGGGGAGCAGTTCTTC.

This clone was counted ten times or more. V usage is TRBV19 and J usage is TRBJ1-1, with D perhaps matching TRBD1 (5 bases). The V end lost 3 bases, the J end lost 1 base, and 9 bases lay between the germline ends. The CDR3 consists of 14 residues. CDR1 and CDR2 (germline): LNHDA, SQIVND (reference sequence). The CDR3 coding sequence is TGTGCCAGTAGTATGCTTGACAGGAACACTGAAGCTTTCTTT. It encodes CASSMLDRNTEAFF.

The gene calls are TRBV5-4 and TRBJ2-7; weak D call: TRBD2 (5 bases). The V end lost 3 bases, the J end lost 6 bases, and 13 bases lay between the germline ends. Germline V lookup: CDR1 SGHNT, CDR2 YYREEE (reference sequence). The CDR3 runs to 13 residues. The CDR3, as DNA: TGTGCCAGCAGCTCAGGACTCACTGTCGAGCAGTACTTC. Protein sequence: CASSSGLTVEQYF.

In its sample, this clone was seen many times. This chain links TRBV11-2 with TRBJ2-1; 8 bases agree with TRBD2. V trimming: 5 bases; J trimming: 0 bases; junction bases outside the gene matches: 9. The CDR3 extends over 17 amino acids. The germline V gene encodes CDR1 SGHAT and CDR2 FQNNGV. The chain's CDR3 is CASSRGGGTSSYNEQFF. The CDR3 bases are TGTGCCAGCAGCCGGGGGGGCGGGACGAGCTCCTACAATGAGCAGTTCTTC.

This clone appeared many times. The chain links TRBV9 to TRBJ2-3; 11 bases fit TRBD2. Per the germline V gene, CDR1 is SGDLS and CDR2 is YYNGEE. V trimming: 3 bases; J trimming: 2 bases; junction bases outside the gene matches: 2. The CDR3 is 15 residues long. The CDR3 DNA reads TGTGCCAGCAGCGCTAGCGGGGGGTTCACAGATACGCAGTATTTT. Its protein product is CASSASGGFTDTQYF. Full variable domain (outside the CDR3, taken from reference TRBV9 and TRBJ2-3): DSGVTQTPKHLITATGQRVTLRCSPRSGDLSVYWYQQSLDQGLQFLIQYYNGEERAKGNILERFSAQQFPDLHSELNLSSLELGDSALYFCASSASGGFTDTQYFGPGTRLTVL.

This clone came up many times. The CDR3 DNA reads as TGCACCAGCAGTAGGACTCCTGAGCAGTTCTTC. Residues: CTSSRTPEQFF. The chain has TRBV1 and TRBJ2-1; the table names TRBD2, a call not compared with the DNA. TRBV1 has pseudogene status. CDR3 length equals 11 residues.

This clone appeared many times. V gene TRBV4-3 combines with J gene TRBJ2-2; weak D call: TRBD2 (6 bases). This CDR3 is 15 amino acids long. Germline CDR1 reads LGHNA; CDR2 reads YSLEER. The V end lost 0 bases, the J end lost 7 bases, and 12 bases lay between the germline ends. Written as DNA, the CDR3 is TGCGCCAGCAGCCAAGATAATCCGGGGGTCGGGGAGCTGTTTTTT. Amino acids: CASSQDNPGVGELFF.

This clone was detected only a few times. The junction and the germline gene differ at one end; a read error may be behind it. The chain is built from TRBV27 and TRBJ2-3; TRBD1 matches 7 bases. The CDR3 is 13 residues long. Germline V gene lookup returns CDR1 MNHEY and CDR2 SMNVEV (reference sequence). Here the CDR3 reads CASSIGGTDAQYF. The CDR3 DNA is TGTGCCAGCAGTATAGGGGGCACAGATGCGCAGTATTTT.

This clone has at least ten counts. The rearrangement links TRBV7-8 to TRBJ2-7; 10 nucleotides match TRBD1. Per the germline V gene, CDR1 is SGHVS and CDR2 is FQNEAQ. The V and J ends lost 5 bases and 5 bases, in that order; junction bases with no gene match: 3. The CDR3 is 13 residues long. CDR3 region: CASSVGTGDEQYF. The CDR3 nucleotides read TGTGCCAGCAGCGTAGGGACAGGGGACGAGCAGTACTTC. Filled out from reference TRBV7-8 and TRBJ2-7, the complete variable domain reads GAGVSQSPRYKVAKRGQDVALRCDPISGHVSLFWYQQALGQGPEFLTYFQNEAQLDKSGLPSDRFFAERPEGSVSTLKIQRTQQEDSAVYLCASSVGTGDEQYFGPGTRLTVT.

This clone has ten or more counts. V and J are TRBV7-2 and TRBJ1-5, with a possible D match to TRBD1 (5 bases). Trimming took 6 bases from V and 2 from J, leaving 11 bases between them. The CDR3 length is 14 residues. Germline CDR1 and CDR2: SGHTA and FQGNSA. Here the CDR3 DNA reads TGTGCCAGCAGGGCCAGGGCTGGCAATCAGCCCCAGCATTTT. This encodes CASRARAGNQPQHF. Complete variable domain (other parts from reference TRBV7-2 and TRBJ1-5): GAGVSQSPSNKVTEKGKDVELRCDPISGHTALYWYRQSLGQGLEFLIYFQGNSAPDKSGLPSDRFSAERTGGSVSTLTIQRTQQEDSAVYLCASRARAGNQPQHFGDGTRLSIL.

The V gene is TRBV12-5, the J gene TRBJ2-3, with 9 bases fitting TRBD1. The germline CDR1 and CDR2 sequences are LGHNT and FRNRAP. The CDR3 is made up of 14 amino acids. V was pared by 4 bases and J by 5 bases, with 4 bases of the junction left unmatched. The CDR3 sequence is CASGSGQGIDTQYF. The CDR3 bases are TGTGCTAGTGGTTCGGGACAGGGCATAGATACGCAGTATTTT.

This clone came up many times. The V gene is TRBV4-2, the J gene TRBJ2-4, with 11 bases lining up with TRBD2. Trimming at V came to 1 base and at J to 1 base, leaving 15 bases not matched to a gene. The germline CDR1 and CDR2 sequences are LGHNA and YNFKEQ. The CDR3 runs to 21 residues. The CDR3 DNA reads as TGTGCCAGCAGCCAAGTTACTAGCGGGAGCTCTCTAGGCGAGGCCAAAAACATTCAGTACTTC. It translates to CASSQVTSGSSLGEAKNIQYF.

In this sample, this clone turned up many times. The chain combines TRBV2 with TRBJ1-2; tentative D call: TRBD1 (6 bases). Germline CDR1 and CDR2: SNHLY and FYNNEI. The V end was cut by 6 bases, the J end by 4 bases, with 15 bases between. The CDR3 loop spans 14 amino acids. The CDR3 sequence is CASRVQGFTYGYTF. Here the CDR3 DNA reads TGTGCCAGCAGAGTACAGGGATTCACCTATGGCTACACCTTC.

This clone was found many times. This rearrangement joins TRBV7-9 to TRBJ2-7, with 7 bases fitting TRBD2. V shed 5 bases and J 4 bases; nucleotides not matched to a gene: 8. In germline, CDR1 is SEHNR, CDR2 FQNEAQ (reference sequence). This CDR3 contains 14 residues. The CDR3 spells CASSPERDPYEQYF. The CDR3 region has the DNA TGTGCCAGCAGCCCCGAGCGGGATCCTTACGAGCAGTACTTC.

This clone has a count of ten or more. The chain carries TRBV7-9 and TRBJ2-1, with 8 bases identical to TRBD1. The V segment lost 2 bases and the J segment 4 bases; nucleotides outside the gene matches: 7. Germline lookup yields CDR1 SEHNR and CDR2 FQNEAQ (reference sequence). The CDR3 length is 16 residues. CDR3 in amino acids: CASSLPRTGIYNEQFF. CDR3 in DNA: TGTGCCAGCAGCTTACCCCGGACAGGGATTTACAATGAGCAGTTCTTC.

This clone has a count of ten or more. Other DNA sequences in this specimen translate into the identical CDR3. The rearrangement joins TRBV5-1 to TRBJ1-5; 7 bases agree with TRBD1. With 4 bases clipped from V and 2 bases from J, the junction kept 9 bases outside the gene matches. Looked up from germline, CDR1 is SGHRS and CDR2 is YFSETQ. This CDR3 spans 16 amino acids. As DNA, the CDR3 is TGCGCCAGCAGCCCTGGGACAGTCCATGGCAATCAGCCCCAGCATTTT. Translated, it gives CASSPGTVHGNQPQHF. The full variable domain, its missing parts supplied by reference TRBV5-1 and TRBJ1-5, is KAGVTQTPRYLIKTRGQQVTLSCSPISGHRSVSWYQQTPGQGLQFLFEYFSETQRNKGNFPGRFSGRQFSNSRSEMNVSTLELGDSALYLCASSPGTVHGNQPQHFGDGTRLSIL.

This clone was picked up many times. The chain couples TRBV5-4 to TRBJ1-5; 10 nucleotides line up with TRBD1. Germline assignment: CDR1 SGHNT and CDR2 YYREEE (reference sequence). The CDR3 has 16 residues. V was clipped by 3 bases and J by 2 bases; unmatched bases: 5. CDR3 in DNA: TGTGCCAGCAGCTCGGGACAGGGGCAGGGCAATCAGCCCCAGCATTTT. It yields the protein CASSSGQGQGNQPQHF.

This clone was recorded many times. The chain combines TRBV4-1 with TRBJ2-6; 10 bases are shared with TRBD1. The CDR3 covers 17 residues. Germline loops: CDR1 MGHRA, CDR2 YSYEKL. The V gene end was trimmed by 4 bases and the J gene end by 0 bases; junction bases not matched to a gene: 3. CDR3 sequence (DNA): TGCGCCAGCAGCCCGGACAGGGGGTTCTCTGGGGCCAACGTCCTGACTTTC. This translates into CASSPDRGFSGANVLTF.

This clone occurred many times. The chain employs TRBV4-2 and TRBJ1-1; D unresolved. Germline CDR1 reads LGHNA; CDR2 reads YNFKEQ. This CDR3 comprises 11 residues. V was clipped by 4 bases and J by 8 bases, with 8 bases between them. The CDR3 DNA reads TGTGCCAGCAGCCCCGGGGTAGAAGCTTTCTTT. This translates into CASSPGVEAFF.

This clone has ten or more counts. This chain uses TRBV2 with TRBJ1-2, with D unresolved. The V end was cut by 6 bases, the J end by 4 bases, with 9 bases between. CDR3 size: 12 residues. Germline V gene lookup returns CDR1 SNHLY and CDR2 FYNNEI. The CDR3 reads CASRTAGYGYTF. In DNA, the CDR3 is TGTGCCAGCAGGACGGCAGGCTATGGCTACACCTTC.

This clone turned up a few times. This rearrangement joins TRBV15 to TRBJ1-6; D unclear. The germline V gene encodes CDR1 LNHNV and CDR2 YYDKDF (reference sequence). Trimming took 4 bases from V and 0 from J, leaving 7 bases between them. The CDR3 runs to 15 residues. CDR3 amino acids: CATSTGSSYNSPLHF. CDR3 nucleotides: TGTGCCACCAGCACTGGGAGCTCCTATAATTCACCCCTCCACTTT.

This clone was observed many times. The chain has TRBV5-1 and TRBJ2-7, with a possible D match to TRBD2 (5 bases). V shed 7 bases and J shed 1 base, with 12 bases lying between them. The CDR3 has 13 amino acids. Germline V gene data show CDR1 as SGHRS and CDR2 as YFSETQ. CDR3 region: CASAGGLSYEQYF. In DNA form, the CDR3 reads TGCGCCAGCGCAGGTGGACTGTCCTACGAGCAGTACTTC. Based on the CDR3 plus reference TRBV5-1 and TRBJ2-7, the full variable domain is KAGVTQTPRYLIKTRGQQVTLSCSPISGHRSVSWYQQTPGQGLQFLFEYFSETQRNKGNFPGRFSGRQFSNSRSEMNVSTLELGDSALYLCASAGGLSYEQYFGPGTRLTVT.

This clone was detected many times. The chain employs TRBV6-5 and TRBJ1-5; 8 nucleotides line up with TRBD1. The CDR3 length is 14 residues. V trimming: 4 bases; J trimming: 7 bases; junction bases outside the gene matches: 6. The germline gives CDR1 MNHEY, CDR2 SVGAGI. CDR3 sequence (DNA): TGTGCCAGCAGTTCCCGGGACAGGTGGCAGCCCCAGCATTTT. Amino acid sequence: CASSSRDRWQPQHF.

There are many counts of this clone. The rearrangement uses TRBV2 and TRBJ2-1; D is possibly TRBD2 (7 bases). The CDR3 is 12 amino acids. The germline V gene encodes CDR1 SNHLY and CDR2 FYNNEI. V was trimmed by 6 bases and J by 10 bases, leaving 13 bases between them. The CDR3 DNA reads TGTGCCAGCAGGCCGGGGGGCTTCGAGCAGTTCTTC. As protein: CASRPGGFEQFF.